The present entry profiles one TCR beta chain with its context. Its specificity is unknown. Produced via immunoSEQ multiplex PCR; TCRdb's table is partial and in-frame only. The repertoire holds over 100,000 clones, with around nine tenths as singletons. The data were obtained in a study of T cell responses to AZD1222 COVID-19 vaccine. Findings and caveats of the study: Only after the peak T cell response were repertoires sampled. Increases in Spike-specific TCR breadth and depth were seen after two AZD1222 doses. Only 5 or 6 individuals given AZD1222 were seropositive at baseline. Vaccine-associated CD4 TCRs spanned spike, dominant at 160-218 and 743-854.

Germline V gene lookup returns CDR1 LNHDA and CDR2 SQIVND (reference sequence). Trimming removed 0 bases from V and 9 bases from J; junction bases left unmatched: 8. There are 15 residues in the CDR3. The source is an adult in good health. The sequencing here drew on peripheral blood, taken on day 0 of AZD1222 vaccination. The chain employs TRBV19 and TRBJ1-5, with 7 bases aligning to TRBD1. The CDR3 sequence is CASSIEKQGRRPQHF. The CDR3 DNA sequence: TGTGCCAGTAGTATAGAGAAACAGGGGAGAAGGCCCCAGCATTTT.